This T cell receptor beta chain was sequenced during a study of T cell changes during pregnancy in multiple sclerosis. The method was immunoSEQ multiplex PCR; TCRdb's version includes in-frame clones alone and lacks a portion of them. The table records about 93,000 clones, approximately 89% of them present only once. Germline V gene data show CDR1 as SGHAT and CDR2 as FQNNGV. Trimming left V 4 bases short and J 8 bases short, with 14 bases between. The CDR3 sequence is 14 residues long. The genes are TRBV11-2 and TRBJ2-2; D is undetermined. The clonotype was recovered from a female donor with multiple sclerosis, enrolled in a pregnancy study. The sample here was peripheral blood, taken before pregnancy. The CDR3 protein is CASSSVTLGGELFF. Here the CDR3 DNA reads TGTGCCAGCAGCTCGGTAACGCTAGGTGGGGAGCTGTTTTTT.